This TCR beta chain was observed in a study of CD8+ T cells in alopecia areata. Once RNA had been extracted, it was reverse transcribed into cDNA to act as the sequencing template. The table came from immunoSEQ multiplex PCR; TCRdb's copy has only in-frame clones and leaves some out. This sample comprises about 270,000 clones, none seen once only. Broader study findings: TCR sharing across patients was less clear than in mice, possibly HLA-related. Besides other cells, scalp samples also yield sequences of resident alphabeta T cells from normal skin.

Markers including CD4, CD8alpha, NKG2D and NKG2ACE guided sorting of pooled cutaneous lymph node cells. This clone was seen a handful of times. Its specificity is unknown. Gene names are mouse gene names. This sequence was found in a C3H/HeJ mouse with alopecia areata. This line is of MHC haplotype H2-k. The sample taken for sequencing was CD4+ T cells sorted from a lymph node.

The CDR3 spells CASGETPYEQYF. The covered CDR3 bases are TGTGCCAGCGGTGAGACACCTTAT. V gene TRBV13-2 combines with J gene TRBJ2-7, with D uncertain. The CDR3 goes on 4 residues after the read ends, and that part is filled in from the germline J gene. Per germline, CDR1 NNHNN and CDR2 SYGAGS (reference sequence). The CDR3 runs 12 residues.